The present T cell receptor beta chain was sequenced within a study of T-cell reconstitution after alpha-beta-depleted transplantation in children. The sample holds many counts of this clonotype. Preparation of the TCRbeta library used unique molecular identifiers. TCRdb passed the PCR reads through MiXCR, listing each CDR3 protein once. The table includes about 610,000 distinct CDR3 sequences, roughly a tenth detected once. The sequencing used PBMCs from the stem cell graft donor, collected from the stem cell graft. The sequence was obtained from a human donor who donated a stem cell graft to a child with acute myeloid leukemia.

CDR3 in amino acids: CASTLAGGINEQFF. As DNA, the CDR3 is TGTGCCAGCACACTAGCGGGTGGGATCAATGAGCAGTTCTTC. The chain uses TRBV6-2 or TRBV6-3 and TRBJ2-1; 9 bases fit TRBD2. CDR3 size: 14 residues. The V segment lost 7 bases and the J segment 6 bases; nucleotides outside the gene matches: 7. Germline V gene sequence: CDR1 MNHEY, CDR2 SVGEGT.